This T cell receptor (beta chain) was profiled in a study of blood T cell repertoires in COVID-19. Clones were sequenced by immunoSEQ multiplex PCR, and TCRdb holds only the in-frame ones, with some missing. The table has fewer than 80,000 clones, roughly 89% seen once. Trimming cost V 0 bases and J 3 bases, with 5 bases left between them. The germline gives CDR1 LNHNV, CDR2 YYDKDF (reference sequence). The CDR3 is 13 residues long. This TCR derives from a human donor in a cohort sampled during active COVID-19. The V call is TRBV15, the J call TRBJ1-2; D is unclear. Sequencing was performed on peripheral blood. The CDR3 DNA reads as TGTGCCACCAGCAGAGATAATCACTATGGCTACACCTTC. Protein: CATSRDNHYGYTF.